The 17 T cell receptor beta chains below come from one sample, sequenced in a study of technical replicates of blood from a few donors. The method was immunoSEQ multiplex PCR; TCRdb's version includes in-frame clones alone and lacks a portion of them. Counted here are roughly 70,000 clones, roughly 94% occurring once; the ten biggest clones make up about 0.4%. The sample consisted of T cells isolated from PBMCs. Receptor source: a human donor in good health.

The chain combines TRBV7-9 with TRBJ2-7, with D unresolved. The germline V gene has CDR1 SEHNR and CDR2 FQNEAQ (reference sequence). This CDR3 has 14 residues. The V gene lost 3 bases and the J gene lost 5 bases, with 14 bases spanning the gap. CDR3 amino acids: CASSLGTDVHEQYF. CDR3 bases: TGTGCCAGCAGCTTGGGTACAGACGTGCACGAGCAGTACTTC.

This clone was picked up one time. Other DNA sequences in the same sample also yield this CDR3. V gene TRBV10-1 combines with J gene TRBJ2-2, with a possible D match to TRBD1 (5 bases). Germline-derived CDR1 and CDR2 are WNHNN and SYGVQD (reference sequence). V was clipped by 5 bases and J by 7 bases, with 8 bases between them. The CDR3 covers 12 residues. The DNA of the CDR3 is TGCGCCAGCAGTACAGGAAGCGGGGAGCTGTTTTTT. Translating it yields CASSTGSGELFF.

This chain uses TRBV7-3 with TRBJ2-2; D possibly corresponds to TRBD1 (6 bases). The germline CDR1 and CDR2 sequences are SGHTA and FQGTGA. This CDR3 is built from 16 residues. The V gene lost 0 bases and the J gene lost 6 bases, with 14 bases spanning the gap. The DNA for the CDR3 is TGTGCCAGCAGCTTAACCGTCCCGGGACATCCCGGGGAGCTGTTTTTT. Its translation is CASSLTVPGHPGELFF.

The genes are TRBV7-2 and TRBJ2-7; perhaps TRBD1 as D (6 bases). The CDR3 runs to 14 residues. V gave up 3 bases and J gave up 4 bases, with 13 bases separating them. CDR1 and CDR2 (germline): SGHTA, FQGNSA. Here the CDR3 reads CASSLPGHGYEQYF. The CDR3 bases are TGTGCCAGCAGCTTGCCGGGACACGGATACGAGCAGTACTTC.

This clone was detected a few times. V is TRBV5-1 and J is TRBJ2-5; 7 bases align to TRBD1. Unmatched junction bases numbered 7, after V lost 4 bases and J lost 1 base. Germline lookup yields CDR1 SGHRS and CDR2 YFSETQ. The CDR3 length is 15 residues. CDR3 sequence (DNA): TGCGCCAGCAGCCTAGGGACAGCCGGCCAAGAGACCCAGTACTTC. It codes for CASSLGTAGQETQYF.

The chain joins TRBV2 to TRBJ2-7; 7 nucleotides agree with TRBD2. The CDR3 contains 13 residues. Germline trimming cut 10 bases from V and 3 bases from J; bases unmatched to any gene: 9. The germline gives CDR1 SNHLY, CDR2 FYNNEI. CDR3 sequence reads: CATGGSLSYEQYF. CDR3 sequence (DNA): TGTGCCACAGGCGGGAGTCTTAGCTACGAGCAGTACTTC.

V is TRBV7-9 and J is TRBJ2-7, with a possible D match to TRBD2 (6 bases). Germline CDR1 is SEHNR and CDR2 is FQNEAQ (reference sequence). The CDR3 contains 14 residues. The V gene lost 3 bases and the J gene lost 5 bases, with 14 bases spanning the gap. CDR3 region: CASSFSGRPHEQYF. The DNA of the CDR3 is TGTGCCAGCAGCTTTTCCGGGAGACCCCACGAGCAGTACTTC.

V usage is TRBV7-8 and J usage is TRBJ1-1; 7 bases are a match to TRBD1. This CDR3 is 15 amino acids long. Unmatched junction bases numbered 10, after V lost 2 bases and J lost 7 bases. CDR1 and CDR2 from the germline V gene are SGHVS and FQNEAQ. The CDR3 sequence is CASSLSTGTAYEAFF. The CDR3 DNA sequence: TGTGCCAGCAGCTTATCCACCGGGACAGCCTATGAAGCTTTCTTT. Based on the CDR3 plus reference TRBV7-8 and TRBJ1-1, the full variable domain is GAGVSQSPRYKVAKRGQDVALRCDPISGHVSLFWYQQALGQGPEFLTYFQNEAQLDKSGLPSDRFFAERPEGSVSTLKIQRTQQEDSAVYLCASSLSTGTAYEAFFGQGTRLTVV.

This clone was picked up a small number of times. V and J are TRBV6-1 and TRBJ2-6, with D perhaps TRBD2 (6 bases). The CDR3 is made up of 18 amino acids. Germline CDR1 reads MNHNS; CDR2 reads SASEGT. Trimming cost V 4 bases and J 0 bases, with 16 bases left between them. CDR3 DNA sequence: TGTGCCAGCAGTGCACGGGACGGACTATTCTCTGGGGCCAACGTCCTGACTTTC. Its protein is CASSARDGLFSGANVLTF.

The V call is TRBV27, the J call TRBJ2-1, with D perhaps matching TRBD2 (5 bases). Trimming removed 7 bases at V and 5 bases at J, with 15 bases between. The CDR3 extends over 14 amino acids. Per the germline V gene, CDR1 is MNHEY and CDR2 is SMNVEV (reference sequence). CDR3 residues: CASNRGRSHNEQFF. CDR3 sequence (DNA): TGTGCCAGCAACCGGGGAAGGTCCCACAATGAGCAGTTCTTC.

The chain uses TRBV7-9 and TRBJ1-2; the match to TRBD1 covers 7 bases. The junction had 9 bases not matched to a gene; V was cut back by 8 bases and J by 6 bases. The CDR3 loop spans 13 amino acids. Germline V gene sequence: CDR1 SEHNR, CDR2 FQNEAQ (reference sequence). The CDR3 spells CASASQGGDGYTF. Here the CDR3 DNA reads TGTGCCAGCGCGAGTCAGGGGGGAGATGGCTACACCTTC.

The rearrangement uses TRBV30 and TRBJ1-5; tentatively, D is TRBD1 (6 bases). The CDR3 sequence is 13 residues long. The V end was cut by 7 bases, the J end by 4 bases, with 14 bases between. CDR1 GTSNPN and CDR2 SVGIG come from the germline V gene (reference sequence). The CDR3 sequence: CALGGGWNQPQHF. CDR3 bases: TGTGCCTTGGGGGGGGGCTGGAATCAGCCCCAGCATTTT.

The chain combines TRBV28 with TRBJ2-1, with D perhaps matching TRBD2 (5 bases). The CDR3 is 15 amino acids. Germline CDR1 reads MDHEN; CDR2 reads SYDVKM. Trimming pared 6 bases from V and 7 bases from J, leaving 19 bases between. For the CDR3, the DNA is TGTGCCAGCAGCGACTTGGGGTCGGAGGATAATGAGCAGTTCTTC. Translated: CASSDLGSEDNEQFF.

The rearrangement links TRBV9 to TRBJ1-2, with TRBD1 matching 10 bases. V trimming: 7 bases; J trimming: 3 bases; junction bases outside the gene matches: 0. Germline V gene data show CDR1 as SGDLS and CDR2 as YYNGEE. The CDR3 runs to 12 residues. The chain's CDR3 is CASGTGDYGYTF. DNA of the CDR3: TGTGCCAGCGGGACAGGGGACTATGGCTACACCTTC.

This clone was recorded only once. The V and J genes are TRBV11-2 and TRBJ2-7, with D uncertain. The CDR3 consists of 11 residues. The germline V gene has CDR1 SGHAT and CDR2 FQNNGV. Deletions cut 5 bases from V and 1 base from J, with 3 bases between. Here the CDR3 DNA reads TGTGCCAGCAGCGTATCCTACGAGCAGTACTTC. Translating gives CASSVSYEQYF.

DNA for the CDR3: TGCGCCAGCAGCTTGGGTGGGACAATCAATGAGCAGTTCTTC. Its protein product is CASSLGGTINEQFF. The chain uses TRBV5-1 and TRBJ2-1; TRBD1 might be the D (6 bases). The CDR3 sequence is 14 residues long. V was shortened by 0 bases and J by 6 bases, with 10 bases between the two germline ends. Germline CDR1 and CDR2: SGHRS and YFSETQ. Looking up the rest from reference TRBV5-1 and TRBJ2-1 gives the full variable domain: KAGVTQTPRYLIKTRGQQVTLSCSPISGHRSVSWYQQTPGQGLQFLFEYFSETQRNKGNFPGRFSGRQFSNSRSEMNVSTLELGDSALYLCASSLGGTINEQFFGPGTRLTVL.

The rearrangement uses TRBV4-2 and TRBJ2-5; TRBD2 might be the D (5 bases). In germline, CDR1 is LGHNA, CDR2 YNFKEQ. Trimming cost V 4 bases and J 7 bases, with 10 bases left between them. The CDR3 extends over 12 amino acids. CDR3 amino acids: CASSLNGGTQYF. In DNA, the CDR3 is TGTGCCAGCAGCCTCAATGGAGGGACCCAGTACTTC.